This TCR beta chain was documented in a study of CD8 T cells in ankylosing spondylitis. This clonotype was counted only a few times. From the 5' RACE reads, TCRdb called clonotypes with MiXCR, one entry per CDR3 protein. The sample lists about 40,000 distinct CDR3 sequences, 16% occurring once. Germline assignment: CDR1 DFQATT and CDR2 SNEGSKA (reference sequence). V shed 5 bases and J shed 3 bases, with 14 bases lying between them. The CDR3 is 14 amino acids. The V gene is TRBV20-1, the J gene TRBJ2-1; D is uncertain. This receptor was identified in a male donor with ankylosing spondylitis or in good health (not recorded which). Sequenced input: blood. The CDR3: CSAWADDDYNEQFF. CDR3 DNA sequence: TGCAGTGCTTGGGCGGATGACGACTACAATGAGCAGTTCTTC.